The subject of this entry is one TCR beta chain. Its antigen specificity is not known. No much larger clone exists at a distance of one base, and base qualities are not known. The data stem from a study of human T cells and chemical hapten exposure (dated by TCRdb to the early 2020s). For context, the study as a whole: For sensitization, 2% DPC in acetone was applied to a roughly 2 cm by roughly 2 cm area of upper inner arm skin. The patient cohort, mostly female, included alopecia areata with under or over 50% scalp involvement, alopecia totalis and alopecia universalis. Weekly therapeutic DPC doses were additionally applied to the scalp of patients throughout the roughly 26-week study period. Patch testing was performed on the upper back with Finn chambers containing 0.01% DPC, and the patch tests were scored after 6 days according to International Contact Dermatitis Research Group standards. This study followed changes in the peripheral blood TCR repertoire in vivo during primary and secondary sensitization of alopecia patients to the hapten diphenylcyclopropenone (DPC). Blood samples were taken from patients before sensitization (week 0) and at 2, 6 and about 24 weeks after DPC sensitization. Libraries were pooled for sequencing, and variation in per-sample TCR yields was attributed mainly to small differences in library volumes within the pool. Around 30 alopecia patients provided blood for TCR sequencing at one to four time points (pre-sensitization, 2, 6 and 24 weeks). What the research found in general, with its limitations: Compared with pre-sensitization or healthy control sets, expanded TCRs formed significantly more large CDR3 similarity clusters, which is consistent with antigen-driven responses. Patch test score correlated positively with the number of PT1 expanded TCRs, reaching significance at thresholds 8, 16 and 32 but not at 4. No change with DPC sensitization was found in the number of TCRs above 1 in 1000 frequency, and no evidence of global repertoire structure alterations was found. After repeated subsampling, the strength of the expansion versus patch-test correlation and the threshold at which it became significant changed. Because every patient had alopecia, a presumed autoimmune disease, the patients' immune response might differ from that of healthy individuals.

Counted from cysteine to phenylalanine, this CDR3 has 18 amino acids. Only the CDR3 part of the read is kept: 54 bases, read in frame from the first base. CDR1 SGHRS and CDR2 YFSETQ are derived from the germline V gene. Trimming leaves V shorter by 5 bases and J shorter by 5 bases, with the junction holding 16 bases beyond the gene matches. Libraries came from RACE. TCRdb names NextSeq 500 as the instrument used. During library preparation, unique molecular identifiers were attached to individual cDNA molecules so that TCRs could be counted in a quantitative, reproducible way. Each blood RNA sample was used to sequence both TCR alpha and TCR beta chains. Per the source publication's procedure: The median number of TCRs per sample was around 96,000, ranging from about 20,000 to 690,600. V, J and CDR3 annotation of the TCR reads was carried out using the Decombinator software suite. To make PS versus PT1 abundance plots, every sample was subsampled to the same number of TCRs (28,000). Expanded TCRs were defined as absent before sensitization and observed at least eight times at the 2-week time point. In-frame beta chains were kept once TCRdb had trimmed the public reads at Q25 with fastp and called clones with MiXCR. Entries are consolidated by CDR3 protein sequence, retaining the most common genes and DNA. V and J calls and clone size were set by TCRdb, not the authors. The sample records about 80,000 distinct CDR3 sequences, around 13% of which are singletons. 4.6% of the sample rests with the top ten.

The sample's time point, from its label and the paper: pre-sensitization, week 0. In light of the paper, this sample's treatment or condition label describes: therapeutic diphenylcyclopropenone sensitization with weekly scalp DPC. At every patch-test visit, the blood draw took place before the patch test was put on. Eligible patients were aged 18 to 70, diagnosed with alopecia, deemed suitable for DPC therapy, and excluded if pregnant. Total RNA was extracted from unfractionated whole blood that had been collected in Tempus Blood RNA tubes. The sample consisted of whole blood, taken in connection with sensitization to the hapten diphenylcyclopropenone (DPC). This sequence uses TRBV5-1 and TRBJ2-5; TRBD2 matches 12 bases in the middle. This clonotype was obtained from a woman in her 50s with alopecia areata. Some clones in this sample may be carry-over from other donors' samples. The DNA sequence is as follows: TGCGCCAGCAGTGGAAGACTAGCGGGAGCGGGTGATTCGGAGACCCAGTACTTC. This sequence encodes CASSGRLAGAGDSETQYF.